Detailed here is one TCR beta chain. What it recognizes is unknown. Specified time point: blood from clinic visit 5 months post-surgery; TSC patient then seizure free. Sequencing was limited to surgery cases with top T cell transcript signatures in brain tissue. Pre-surgery treatment included at least one anti-epileptic drug. This entry comes from a study of brain T cells in children with intractable seizures. Libraries were prepared by immunoSEQ multiplex PCR; TCRdb keeps only in-frame clonotypes and omits some of them. Among approximately 330,000 clones listed, roughly 93% were seen once. General study points: Pre-surgery blood may have been undersampled, hiding some clones.

This receptor was taken from a boy under three years old with tuberous sclerosis and intractable seizures. The sample here was peripheral blood, taken approximately 5 months after surgery.

DNA for the CDR3: TGTGCCAGCAGCCCAAGGACAGGGAGCTCTGGGGAGCAGTACTTC. This translates into CASSPRTGSSGEQYF. The V and J genes are TRBV3-1 (or the pseudogene TRBV3-2) and TRBJ2-7, with 8 bases matching TRBD1. V shed 4 bases and J 7 bases; nucleotides not matched to a gene: 12. Per the germline V gene, CDR1 is LGHDT and CDR2 is YNNKEL (reference sequence). The CDR3 is 15 amino acids.